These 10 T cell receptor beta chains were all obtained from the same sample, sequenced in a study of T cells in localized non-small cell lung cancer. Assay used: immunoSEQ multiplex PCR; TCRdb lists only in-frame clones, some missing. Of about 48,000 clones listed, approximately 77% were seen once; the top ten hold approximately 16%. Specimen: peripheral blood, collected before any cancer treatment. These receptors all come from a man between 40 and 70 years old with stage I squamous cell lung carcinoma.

The CDR3 region is CSVERGRWETQYF. In nucleotides, the CDR3 is TGCAGCGTTGAAAGGGGGCGCTGGGAGACCCAGTACTTC. The V and J genes are TRBV29-1 and TRBJ2-5; 7 bases align to TRBD1. With 2 bases clipped from V and 5 bases from J, the junction kept 5 bases outside the gene matches. Germline V gene lookup returns CDR1 SQVTM and CDR2 ANQGSEA. There are 13 residues in the CDR3.

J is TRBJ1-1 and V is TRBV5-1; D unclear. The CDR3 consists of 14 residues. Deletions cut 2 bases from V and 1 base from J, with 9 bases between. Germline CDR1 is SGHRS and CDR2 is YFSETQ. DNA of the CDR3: TGCGCCAGCAGCTTACAGAGAACGAACACTGAAGCTTTCTTT. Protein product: CASSLQRTNTEAFF.

The CDR3 here is CATSLDASGGAGTQYF. The CDR3 bases are TGTGCCACCAGCCTAGATGCTAGCGGGGGGGCTGGGACCCAGTACTTC. The chain links TRBV15 to TRBJ2-5; 12 nucleotides align to TRBD2. V gave up 5 bases and J gave up 7 bases; unmatched junction bases: 11. This CDR3 has 16 amino acids. Germline assignment: CDR1 LNHNV and CDR2 YYDKDF (reference sequence).

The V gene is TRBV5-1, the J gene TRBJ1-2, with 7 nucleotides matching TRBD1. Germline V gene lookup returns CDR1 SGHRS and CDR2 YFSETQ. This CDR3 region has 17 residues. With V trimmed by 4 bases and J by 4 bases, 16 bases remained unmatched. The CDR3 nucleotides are TGCGCCAGCAGCAGTTTTCGGGACAGACGATCCTCCTATGGCTACACCTTC. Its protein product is CASSSFRDRRSSYGYTF.

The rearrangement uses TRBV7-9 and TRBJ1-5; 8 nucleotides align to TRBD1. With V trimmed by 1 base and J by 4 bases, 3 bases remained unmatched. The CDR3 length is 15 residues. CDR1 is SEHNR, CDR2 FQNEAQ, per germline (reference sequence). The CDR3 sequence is CASSLGQGRNQPQHF. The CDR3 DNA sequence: TGTGCCAGCAGCTTAGGACAGGGGAGGAATCAGCCCCAGCATTTT.

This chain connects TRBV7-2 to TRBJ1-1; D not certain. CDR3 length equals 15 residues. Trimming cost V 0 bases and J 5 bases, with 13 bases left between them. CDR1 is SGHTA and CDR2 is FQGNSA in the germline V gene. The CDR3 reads CASSLADGRRTEAFF. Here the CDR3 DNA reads TGTGCCAGCAGCTTAGCGGACGGGCGGAGAACTGAAGCTTTCTTT. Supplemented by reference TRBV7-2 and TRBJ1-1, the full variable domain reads GAGVSQSPSNKVTEKGKDVELRCDPISGHTALYWYRQSLGQGLEFLIYFQGNSAPDKSGLPSDRFSAERTGGSVSTLTIQRTQQEDSAVYLCASSLADGRRTEAFFGQGTRLTVV.

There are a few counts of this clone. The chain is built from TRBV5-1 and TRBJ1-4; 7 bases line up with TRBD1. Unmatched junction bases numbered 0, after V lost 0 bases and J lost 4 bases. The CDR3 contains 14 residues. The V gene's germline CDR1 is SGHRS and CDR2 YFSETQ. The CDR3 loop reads CASSLGQGNEKLFF. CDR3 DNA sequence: TGCGCCAGCAGCTTGGGACAGGGTAATGAAAAACTGTTTTTT.

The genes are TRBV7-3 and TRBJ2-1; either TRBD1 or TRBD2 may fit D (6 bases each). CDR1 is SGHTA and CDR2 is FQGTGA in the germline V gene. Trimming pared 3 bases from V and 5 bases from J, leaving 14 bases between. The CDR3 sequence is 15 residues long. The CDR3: CASSLGGVRDNEQFF. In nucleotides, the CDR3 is TGTGCCAGCAGCTTGGGGGGCGTGAGGGACAATGAGCAGTTCTTC.

The CDR3 is CASSFPGDDTQYF. Written as DNA, the CDR3 is TGTGCCAGCAGCTTCCCGGGGGACGATACGCAGTATTTT. This sequence joins TRBV11-2 and TRBJ2-3; perhaps TRBD2 as D (6 bases). The CDR3 extends over 13 amino acids. CDR1 is SGHAT, CDR2 FQNNGV, per germline. V was clipped by 3 bases and J by 6 bases, with 10 bases between them.

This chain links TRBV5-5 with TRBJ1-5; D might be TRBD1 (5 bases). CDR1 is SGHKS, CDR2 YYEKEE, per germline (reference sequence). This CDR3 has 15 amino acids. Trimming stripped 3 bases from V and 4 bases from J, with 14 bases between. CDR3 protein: CASSSLWGMNQPQHF. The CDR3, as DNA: TGTGCCAGCAGCTCCCTTTGGGGGATGAATCAGCCCCAGCATTTT.